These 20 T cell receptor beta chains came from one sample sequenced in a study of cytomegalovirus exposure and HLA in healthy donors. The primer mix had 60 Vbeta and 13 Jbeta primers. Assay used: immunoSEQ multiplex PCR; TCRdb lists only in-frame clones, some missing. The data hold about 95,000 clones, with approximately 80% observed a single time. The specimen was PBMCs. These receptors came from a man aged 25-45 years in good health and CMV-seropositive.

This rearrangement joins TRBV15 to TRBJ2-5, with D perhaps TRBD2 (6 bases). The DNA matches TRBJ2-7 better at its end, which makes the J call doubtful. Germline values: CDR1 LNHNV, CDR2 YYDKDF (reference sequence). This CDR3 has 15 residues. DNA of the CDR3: TGTGCCACCAGCAGAGTTGGCGGGATTGGTTACGAGCAGTACTTC. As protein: CATSRVGGIGYEQYF.

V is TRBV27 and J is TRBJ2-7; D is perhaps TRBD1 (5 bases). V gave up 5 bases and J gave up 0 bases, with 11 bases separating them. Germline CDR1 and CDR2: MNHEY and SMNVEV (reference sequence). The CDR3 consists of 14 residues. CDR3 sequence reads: CASSATGTSYEQYF. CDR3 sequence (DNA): TGTGCCAGCAGTGCTACAGGTACCTCCTACGAGCAGTACTTC.

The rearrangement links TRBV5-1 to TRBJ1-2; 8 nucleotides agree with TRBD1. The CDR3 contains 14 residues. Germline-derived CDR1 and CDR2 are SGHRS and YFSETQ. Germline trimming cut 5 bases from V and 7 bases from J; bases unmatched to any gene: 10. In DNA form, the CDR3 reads TGCGCCAGCAGGCACCTGACAGGGGTTCCTGGCTACACCTTC. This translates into CASRHLTGVPGYTF.

The chain's CDR3 is CATTDRGREKLFF. As DNA, the CDR3 is TGTGCCACAACGGACAGGGGTCGGGAAAAACTGTTTTTT. The chain joins TRBV6-1 to TRBJ1-4; TRBD1 matches 9 bases. The CDR3 loop spans 13 amino acids. V gave up 10 bases and J gave up 8 bases; unmatched junction bases: 8. Germline V gene sequence: CDR1 MNHNS, CDR2 SASEGT.

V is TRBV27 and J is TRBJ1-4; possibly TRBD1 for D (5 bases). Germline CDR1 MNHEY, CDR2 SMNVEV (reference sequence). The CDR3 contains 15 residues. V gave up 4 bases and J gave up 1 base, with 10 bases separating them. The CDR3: CASSSYRRTNEKLFF. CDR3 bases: TGTGCCAGCAGTTCATACAGGAGAACTAATGAAAAACTGTTTTTT.

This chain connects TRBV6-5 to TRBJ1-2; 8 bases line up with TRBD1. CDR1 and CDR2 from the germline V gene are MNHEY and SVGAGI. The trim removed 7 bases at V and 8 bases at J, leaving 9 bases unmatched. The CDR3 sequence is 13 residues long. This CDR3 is CASKAGQGLGYTF. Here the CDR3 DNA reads TGTGCCAGCAAGGCTGGACAGGGTCTGGGCTACACCTTC.

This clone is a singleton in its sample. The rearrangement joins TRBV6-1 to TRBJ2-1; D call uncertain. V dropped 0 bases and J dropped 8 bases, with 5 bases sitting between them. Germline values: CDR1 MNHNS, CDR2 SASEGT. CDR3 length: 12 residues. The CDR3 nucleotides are TGTGCCAGCAGTGAAGCGCGGTATGAGCAGTTCTTC. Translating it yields CASSEARYEQFF.

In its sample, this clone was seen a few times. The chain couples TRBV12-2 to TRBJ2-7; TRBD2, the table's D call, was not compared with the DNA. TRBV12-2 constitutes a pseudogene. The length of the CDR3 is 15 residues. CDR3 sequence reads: CASRLKDYSSYEQYF. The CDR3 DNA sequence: TGTGCAAGTCGCTTGAAGGACTACTCCTCCTACGAGCAGTACTTC.

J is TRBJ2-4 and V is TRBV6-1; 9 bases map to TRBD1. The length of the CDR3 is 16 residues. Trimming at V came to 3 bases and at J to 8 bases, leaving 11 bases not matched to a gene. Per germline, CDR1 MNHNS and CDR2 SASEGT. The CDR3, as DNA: TGTGCCAGCAGTGAGGCCGGGACAGGGCCGAGGGACATTCAGTACTTC. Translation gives CASSEAGTGPRDIQYF.

The CDR3 is CASSREMDRSTDTQYF. The DNA of the CDR3 is TGTGCCAGCAGCCGAGAAATGGACAGAAGCACAGATACGCAGTATTTT. The gene calls are TRBV6-4 and TRBJ2-3; maybe TRBD1 (6 bases). The CDR3 is made up of 16 amino acids. Trimming left V 6 bases short and J 0 bases short, with 16 bases between. Germline V gene data show CDR1 as MRHNA and CDR2 as SNTAGT.

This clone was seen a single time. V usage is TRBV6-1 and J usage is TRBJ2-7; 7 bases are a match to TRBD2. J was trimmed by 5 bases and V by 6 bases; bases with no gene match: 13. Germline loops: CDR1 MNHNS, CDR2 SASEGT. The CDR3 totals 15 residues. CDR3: CASRTGTTALHEQYF. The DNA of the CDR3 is TGTGCCAGCAGGACCGGGACTACCGCCCTCCACGAGCAGTACTTC.

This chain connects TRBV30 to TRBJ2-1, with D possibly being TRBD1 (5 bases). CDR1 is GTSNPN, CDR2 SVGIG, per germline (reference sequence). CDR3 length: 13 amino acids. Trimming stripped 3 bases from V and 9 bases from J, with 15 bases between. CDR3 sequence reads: CAWSFVSRGEQFF. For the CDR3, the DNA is TGTGCCTGGAGCTTTGTCTCAAGGGGTGAGCAGTTCTTC.

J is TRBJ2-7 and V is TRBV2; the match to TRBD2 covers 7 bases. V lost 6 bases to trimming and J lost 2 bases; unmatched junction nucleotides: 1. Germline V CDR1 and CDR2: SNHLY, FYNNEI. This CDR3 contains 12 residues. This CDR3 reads CASRAGAYEQYF. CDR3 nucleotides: TGTGCCAGCAGGGCGGGGGCCTACGAGCAGTACTTC.

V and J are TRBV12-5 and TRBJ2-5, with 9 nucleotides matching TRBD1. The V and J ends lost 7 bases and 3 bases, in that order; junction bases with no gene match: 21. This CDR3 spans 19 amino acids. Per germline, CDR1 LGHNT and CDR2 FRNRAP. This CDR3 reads CASARSILSGQGTKETQYF. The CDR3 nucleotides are TGTGCTAGTGCCCGTTCCATTTTATCCGGACAGGGGACGAAAGAGACCCAGTACTTC.

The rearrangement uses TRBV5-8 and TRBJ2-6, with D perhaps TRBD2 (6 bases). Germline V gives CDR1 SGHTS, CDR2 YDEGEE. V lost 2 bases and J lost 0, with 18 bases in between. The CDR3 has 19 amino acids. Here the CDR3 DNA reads TGTGCCAGCAGCTTAATGGTAGGGGACTCAGGCTCTGGGGCCAACGTCCTGACTTTC. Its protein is CASSLMVGDSGSGANVLTF.

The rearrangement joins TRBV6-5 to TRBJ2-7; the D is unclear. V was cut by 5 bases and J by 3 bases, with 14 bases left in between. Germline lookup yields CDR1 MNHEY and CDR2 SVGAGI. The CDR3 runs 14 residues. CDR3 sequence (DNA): TGTGCCAGCAGTGAAGGTTGGGCACGCTACGAGCAGTACTTC. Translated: CASSEGWARYEQYF.

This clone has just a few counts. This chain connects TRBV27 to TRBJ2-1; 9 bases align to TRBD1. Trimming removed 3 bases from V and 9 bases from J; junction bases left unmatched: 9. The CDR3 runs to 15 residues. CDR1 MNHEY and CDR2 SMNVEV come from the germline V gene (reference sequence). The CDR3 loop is CASSFSDRGAGEQFF. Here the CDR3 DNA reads TGTGCCAGCAGTTTCTCCGACAGGGGGGCAGGTGAGCAGTTCTTC.

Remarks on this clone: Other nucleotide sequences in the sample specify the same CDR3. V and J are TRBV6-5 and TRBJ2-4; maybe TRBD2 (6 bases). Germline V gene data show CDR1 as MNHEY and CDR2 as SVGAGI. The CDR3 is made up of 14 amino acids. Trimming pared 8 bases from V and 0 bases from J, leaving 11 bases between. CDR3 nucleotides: TGTGCCAGCTCCGGGGGACTAGCCAAAAACATTCAGTACTTC. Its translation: CASSGGLAKNIQYF.

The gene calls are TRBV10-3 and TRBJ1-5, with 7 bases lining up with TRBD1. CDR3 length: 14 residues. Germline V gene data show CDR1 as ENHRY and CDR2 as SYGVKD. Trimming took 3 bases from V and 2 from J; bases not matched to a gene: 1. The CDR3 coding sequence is TGTGCCATCAGTGAAGGGGGCGGCAATCAGCCCCAGCATTTT. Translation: CAISEGGGNQPQHF.

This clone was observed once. This CDR3 reads CASRPPGGLFYEQYF. The CDR3 bases are TGCGCCAGCAGACCCCCAGGGGGACTCTTCTACGAGCAGTACTTC. This chain joins TRBV5-1 and TRBJ2-7; D may be TRBD1 (7 bases). Trimming removed 5 bases at V and 3 bases at J, with 18 bases between. This CDR3 comprises 15 residues. The germline gives CDR1 SGHRS, CDR2 YFSETQ. Together with reference TRBV5-1 and TRBJ2-7, the CDR3 gives the full variable domain: KAGVTQTPRYLIKTRGQQVTLSCSPISGHRSVSWYQQTPGQGLQFLFEYFSETQRNKGNFPGRFSGRQFSNSRSEMNVSTLELGDSALYLCASRPPGGLFYEQYFGPGTRLTVT.